The 20 T cell receptor beta chains below were found in one sample sequenced in a study of T cell repertoires in cytomegalovirus infection. TCRdb reanalysed the reads using MiXCR and keeps one entry per CDR3 protein. The sample holds about 140,000 distinct CDR3 sequences, 5.5% to 8% seen once. The sample consisted of PBMCs. The source is a human donor in good health (CMV status not recorded). Some clones in this sample may be carry-over from other donors' samples.

The chain employs TRBV19 and TRBJ1-5; possibly TRBD1 for D (5 bases). Germline lookup yields CDR1 LNHDA and CDR2 SQIVND (reference sequence). With 6 bases removed from V and 4 bases from J, the gap between germline ends came to 10 bases. This CDR3 comprises 13 residues. The CDR3: CASRRGSNQPQHF. The CDR3, as DNA: TGTGCCAGTAGAAGGGGATCGAATCAGCCCCAGCATTTT.

This clonotype was counted many times. The chain recombines TRBV11-2 with TRBJ2-3, with D possibly being TRBD1 or TRBD2 (5 bases each). CDR3 size: 14 residues. Germline V gives CDR1 SGHAT, CDR2 FQNNGV. V was shortened by 3 bases and J by 5 bases, with 12 bases between the two germline ends. As DNA, the CDR3 is TGTGCCAGCAGCTTCCGGGACGGTGGAGATACGCAGTATTTT. As protein: CASSFRDGGDTQYF.

Ten or more counts support this clonotype. V gene TRBV7-2 combines with J gene TRBJ2-7, with TRBD1 identical over 9 bases. CDR3 length equals 15 residues. The V gene end was trimmed by 0 bases and the J gene end by 3 bases; junction bases not matched to a gene: 3. Germline V gene sequence: CDR1 SGHTA, CDR2 FQGNSA. CDR3 coding DNA: TGTGCCAGCAGCTTAGCCGGGACAGGGTTCTACGAGCAGTACTTC. Translating it yields CASSLAGTGFYEQYF.

Concerning this clonotype: This may stem from a read error, because a much larger clone lies one nucleotide away. This sequence joins TRBV19 and TRBJ2-3; a possible D gene is TRBD2 (6 bases). Germline V CDR1 and CDR2: LNHDA, SQIVND (reference sequence). V lost 11 bases to trimming and J lost 4 bases, with 10 bases between them. CDR3 size: 11 residues. The CDR3 is CARTGADTQYF. CDR3 in DNA: TGTGCCCGTACGGGGGCAGATACGCAGTATTTT.

This clonotype was seen many times. The V gene is TRBV12-3 or TRBV12-4, the J gene TRBJ1-1; a weak D match, TRBD1 (5 bases). V shed 6 bases and J shed 1 base, with 15 bases lying between them. The CDR3 is 15 residues long. Here the CDR3 reads CASRQAAGWNTEAFF. The CDR3 DNA is TGTGCCAGCAGGCAGGCGGCAGGGTGGAACACTGAAGCTTTCTTT.

V and J are TRBV20-1 and TRBJ2-7, with TRBD1 identical over 7 bases. There are 14 residues in the CDR3. The germline gives CDR1 DFQATT, CDR2 SNEGSKA (reference sequence). With V trimmed by 5 bases and J by 0 bases, 7 bases remained unmatched. CDR3 bases: TGCAGTGCTTCCGGGACAGACTTCTCCTACGAGCAGTACTTC. Encoded protein: CSASGTDFSYEQYF.

There are many counts of this clonotype. This chain uses TRBV12-5 with TRBJ2-3; the D gene is possibly TRBD2 (6 bases). The CDR3 has 15 amino acids. V lost 2 bases and J 5 bases, leaving 14 bases between the germline ends. Germline V gene lookup returns CDR1 LGHNT and CDR2 FRNRAP. This CDR3 reads CASGLSPGGLDTQYF. The CDR3 DNA sequence: TGTGCTAGTGGTTTGTCCCCTGGGGGGTTAGATACGCAGTATTTT.

Only a few counts were recorded for this clonotype. J is TRBJ1-2 and V is TRBV4-1; 7 bases map to TRBD1. Germline loops: CDR1 MGHRA, CDR2 YSYEKL. Trimming at V came to 7 bases and at J to 0 bases, leaving 5 bases not matched to a gene. The CDR3 extends over 14 amino acids. The CDR3 is CASTQGDSNYGYTF. As DNA, the CDR3 is TGCGCCAGCACTCAGGGGGATTCTAACTATGGCTACACCTTC.

This clonotype was counted many times. The rearrangement uses TRBV12-3 or TRBV12-4 and TRBJ1-1; D ambiguous. The V end lost 1 base, the J end lost 0 bases, and 9 bases lay between the germline ends. This CDR3 is built from 15 residues. CDR3 region: CASSLDLNMNTEAFF. DNA of the CDR3: TGTGCCAGCAGTTTAGATCTGAACATGAACACTGAAGCTTTCTTT.

This clonotype was detected a few times. This rearrangement joins TRBV28 to TRBJ1-2; D is uncertain. The CDR3 has 10 residues. The V end lost 4 bases, the J end lost 8 bases, and 5 bases lay between the germline ends. The germline V gene encodes CDR1 MDHEN and CDR2 SYDVKM. For the CDR3, the DNA is TGTGCCAGCAGTTCTGTCGGCTACACCTTC. This translates into CASSSVGYTF.

This clonotype was seen repeatedly, ten times or more. Mismatch with germline at one junction end may stem from a read error. The chain carries TRBV7-2 and TRBJ2-1, with 11 bases matching TRBD2. CDR3 length: 15 amino acids. CDR1 SGHTA and CDR2 FQGNSA come from the germline V gene. The CDR3 coding sequence is TGTGCCAGCAGATTAGCGGGGGGGCTCTACAATGAGCAGTTCTTC. Translated: CASRLAGGLYNEQFF.

V usage is TRBV27 and J usage is TRBJ1-2; D perhaps matches TRBD1 (6 bases). Germline V gene lookup returns CDR1 MNHEY and CDR2 SMNVEV (reference sequence). The CDR3 spans 11 residues. The V end lost 5 bases, the J end lost 5 bases, and 6 bases lay between the germline ends. DNA of the CDR3: TGTGCCAGCAGTACAGGGTATGGCTACACCTTC. This translates into CASSTGYGYTF.

In this sample, this clonotype turned up many times. The chain combines TRBV7-8 with TRBJ1-1; 8 bases are shared with TRBD1. Germline V gene sequence: CDR1 SGHVS, CDR2 FQNEAQ. The J segment lost 7 bases and the V segment lost 3 bases, leaving 4 bases of the junction unmatched. The CDR3 has 13 amino acids. The CDR3 DNA sequence: TGTGCCAGCAGCTTGGGGACAGGTATTGAAGCTTTCTTT. Protein product: CASSLGTGIEAFF.

This clonotype showed up many times. The rearrangement links TRBV6-2 or TRBV6-3 to TRBJ2-2; D is unclear. V lost 2 bases and J lost 6, with 7 bases in between. Germline V gives CDR1 MNHEY, CDR2 SVGEGT. The CDR3 contains 13 residues. The CDR3 DNA reads as TGTGCCAGCAGTTACACGGACCCCGGGGAGCTGTTTTTT. Its translation: CASSYTDPGELFF.

This clonotype was seen ten or more times. Mismatch with germline at one junction end may stem from a read error. The V call is TRBV5-4, the J call TRBJ1-1, with D tentatively TRBD1 (6 bases). CDR3 length: 13 residues. Germline CDR1 SGHNT, CDR2 YYREEE (reference sequence). The CDR3 loop is CASRLGQNTEAFF. CDR3 bases: TGTGCCAGCAGATTGGGACAGAACACTGAAGCTTTCTTT.

At least ten counts were recorded for this clonotype. This chain joins TRBV7-8 and TRBJ1-5; D may be TRBD1 (6 bases). V lost 6 bases and J lost 0, with 15 bases in between. The CDR3 is made up of 16 amino acids. Germline values: CDR1 SGHVS, CDR2 FQNEAQ. The DNA of the CDR3 is TGTGCCAGCAGTTCCCCGGACAGACTTAGCAATCAGCCCCAGCATTTT. This codes for CASSSPDRLSNQPQHF.

This clonotype was detected a few times. The chain uses TRBV7-8 and TRBJ2-2; the D is unclear. The germline V and J ends were trimmed by 2 bases and 4 bases, with 14 bases remaining between them. This CDR3 has 16 residues. Germline V gene lookup returns CDR1 SGHVS and CDR2 FQNEAQ. CDR3 sequence reads: CASSLSRTLSTGELFF. The DNA for the CDR3 is TGTGCCAGCAGCTTATCCCGGACGCTCTCCACCGGGGAGCTGTTTTTT.

This clonotype has at least ten counts. The rearrangement uses TRBV4-3 and TRBJ2-1; 7 bases match TRBD2. Germline CDR1 is LGHNA and CDR2 is YSLEER. The length of the CDR3 is 17 residues. The V gene end was trimmed by 4 bases and the J gene end by 2 bases; junction bases not matched to a gene: 11. The CDR3: CASSPALADQAYNEQFF. The CDR3 DNA follows: TGCGCCAGCAGCCCAGCCCTAGCGGATCAAGCCTACAATGAGCAGTTCTTC.

This clonotype showed up many times. The chain carries TRBV7-2 and TRBJ1-1; D perhaps matches TRBD1 (6 bases). This CDR3 is 18 amino acids long. The germline V gene has CDR1 SGHTA and CDR2 FQGNSA. Trimming took off 5 bases at V and 0 bases at J, with 22 bases between the two ends. CDR3 region: CASSHRGGGGELNTEAFF. The CDR3 DNA sequence: TGTGCCAGCAGCCACCGTGGCGGGGGCGGCGAATTGAACACTGAAGCTTTCTTT. The complete variable domain, with remaining parts taken from reference TRBV7-2 and TRBJ1-1, reads GAGVSQSPSNKVTEKGKDVELRCDPISGHTALYWYRQSLGQGLEFLIYFQGNSAPDKSGLPSDRFSAERTGGSVSTLTIQRTQQEDSAVYLCASSHRGGGGELNTEAFFGQGTRLTVV.

Many counts were recorded for this clonotype. V usage is TRBV19 and J usage is TRBJ1-5; tentative D call: TRBD1 (6 bases). Germline V gives CDR1 LNHDA, CDR2 SQIVND (reference sequence). This CDR3 is 14 amino acids long. V was pared by 3 bases and J by 1 base, with 7 bases between. CDR3 protein: CASSITGSNQPQHF. The CDR3, as DNA: TGTGCCAGTAGTATCACAGGGAGCAATCAGCCCCAGCATTTT.